This passage covers 3 T cell receptor beta chains from one sample sequenced in a study of T-cell reconstitution after alpha-beta-depleted transplantation in children. Study outcomes and limitations: T cells produced anew were the main source of T-cell counts and diversity one year after transplant.

It was with unique molecular identifiers that the TCRbeta library was prepared. TCRdb re-derived calls from the PCR reads in MiXCR, one entry per CDR3 protein. This table has hundreds of thousands of distinct CDR3 sequences, over 7.5% appearing once. Their target antigens are unknown. The specimen was peripheral blood, collected 360 days after TCRalphabeta/CD19-depleted stem cell transplant. These receptors were collected from a female patient aged 2-10 years who had a stem cell transplant for Fanconi anemia, so the T cells may come from the graft donor.

This clonotype was observed many times. The chain links TRBV7-2 to TRBJ2-3, with a weak D call TRBD2 (5 bases). Trimming removed 5 bases at V and 4 bases at J, with 19 bases between. The CDR3 is 16 residues long. CDR1 and CDR2 from the germline V gene are SGHTA and FQGNSA. The CDR3 spells CASSDRTGSGADTQYF. The CDR3 DNA reads as TGTGCCAGCAGCGATCGGACTGGGAGTGGGGCAGATACGCAGTATTTT.

The sample holds many counts of this clonotype. This rearrangement joins TRBV5-1 to TRBJ1-2, with a weak D call TRBD1 (5 bases). This CDR3 contains 15 residues. The germline V and J ends were trimmed by 3 bases and 2 bases, with 14 bases remaining between them. Germline-derived CDR1 and CDR2 are SGHRS and YFSETQ. The CDR3 loop is CASSSQGGDNYGYTF. For the CDR3, the DNA is TGCGCCAGCAGCTCACAAGGCGGGGACAACTATGGCTACACCTTC.

This clonotype has just a few counts. The genes are TRBV27 and TRBJ1-6; unclear D gene. Deletions cut 10 bases from V and 9 bases from J, with 19 bases between. Germline V lookup: CDR1 MNHEY, CDR2 SMNVEV (reference sequence). The CDR3 totals 14 residues. The CDR3 spells CATAPVGSGSPLHF. For the CDR3, the DNA is TGTGCCACCGCCCCCGTGGGTTCCGGTTCACCCCTCCACTTT.